This T cell receptor (beta chain) was recovered during a study of T cells in Graves' hyperthyroidism and ophthalmopathy. The investigators amplified TCR beta CDR3 regions from RNA transcripts. The HTBI primer set was used in a first-round RT-PCR of the TCR CDR3. A single record per CDR3 protein comes from TCRdb applying MiXCR to the multiplex PCR reads. The table has about 400,000 distinct CDR3 sequences, about 14% seen once. The CDR3 runs to 15 residues. From germline, CDR1 is DFQATT and CDR2 SNEGSKA (reference sequence). Trimming stripped 6 bases from V and 3 bases from J, with 18 bases between. The table lists this clonotype with many counts.

Sequenced sample: blood. This clonotype was obtained from a man aged 45-60 years with Graves' ophthalmopathy. The gene calls are TRBV20-1 and TRBJ2-1; weak D call: TRBD2 (5 bases). The CDR3 loop reads CSALRTPLRYNEQFF. For the CDR3, the DNA is TGCAGTGCGCTCCGGACTCCATTGCGCTACAATGAGCAGTTCTTC.